This record concerns one T cell receptor (beta chain) sequence. The antigen is unknown. The data belong to a study of cytomegalovirus exposure and HLA in healthy donors. As for the study in general: Around 200 million T cells yielded some 100 million unique TCR beta sequences, as an earlier analysis found. Study observations and caveats: Cytomegalovirus association was assigned to about 150 TCR beta chains. The classifier was said to identify cytomegalovirus status with high specificity and sensitivity.

When sampled, the donors appeared nominally healthy, though they likely had unrecorded immune exposures. V gave up 3 bases and J gave up 0 bases, with 7 bases separating them. Germline lookup yields CDR1 SGHRS and CDR2 YFSETQ. The CDR3 covers 14 residues. With 60 Vbeta and 13 Jbeta primers, the PCR was carried out. Assay: immunoSEQ multiplex PCR; the TCRdb copy retains only in-frame clones and omits some. The repertoire holds some 87,000 clones, with roughly 80% as singletons. The sequenced sample was PBMCs. V and J are TRBV5-1 and TRBJ1-3; a weak D match, TRBD1 (5 bases). The receptor was derived from a man under 40 in good health and CMV-seronegative. DNA for the CDR3: TGCGCCAGCAGCTGGCAGGGCTCTGGAAACACCATATATTTT. Translating it yields CASSWQGSGNTIYF.